Presented here are 14 T cell receptor beta chains from one specimen sequenced in a study of blood T cells in healthy people across ages. The second PCR ran about 6 to 11 cycles with a sample-barcoded 5' primer and J-beta primers. TCRdb re-called the 5' RACE reads with MiXCR, one entry per CDR3 protein. This table holds roughly 700,000 distinct CDR3 sequences, 32% found once. The sample consisted of blood. These receptors originate from an elderly woman in good health.

A note on this clonotype: This could be a read error, since a much larger clone is one nucleotide away. This chain links TRBV2 with TRBJ2-7; possible D gene TRBD1, 6 bases. Germline assignment: CDR1 SNHLY and CDR2 FYNNEI. Trimming cost V 1 base and J 7 bases, with 17 bases left between them. The CDR3 is 15 residues long. The CDR3 sequence is CASSEGQGTWDEQYF. Written as DNA, the CDR3 is TGTGCCAGCAGTGAAGGTCAGGGGACCTGGGATGAGCAGTACTTC.

There are many counts of this clonotype. CDR3 in amino acids: CASSLAGGLAYEQYF. The CDR3 region has the DNA TGCGCCAGCAGCTTGGCCGGGGGGCTTGCCTACGAGCAGTACTTC. This rearrangement joins TRBV5-1 to TRBJ2-7; weak D call: TRBD2 (7 bases). The germline CDR1 and CDR2 sequences are SGHRS and YFSETQ. This CDR3 is built from 15 residues. V lost 0 bases, J lost 2 bases, and 12 bases lay in between.

Regarding this clonotype: Given a much more abundant clone one base away, this may be a read error. This sequence joins TRBV5-4 and TRBJ2-7; tentatively, D is TRBD2 (5 bases). The J call may be mistaken, given a closer DNA end match to TRBJ2-5. This CDR3 is built from 14 residues. Germline lookup yields CDR1 SGHNT and CDR2 YYREEE (reference sequence). In DNA form, the CDR3 reads TGTGCCGGCAGCTTGGAGTATGGAGGCGAGACCCAGTACTTC. This codes for CAGSLEYGGETQYF.

The sample holds many counts of this clonotype. The V gene is TRBV6-2 or TRBV6-3, the J gene TRBJ2-7; D gene unclear. Germline V lookup: CDR1 MNHEY, CDR2 SVGEGT. The CDR3 length is 13 residues. V lost 2 bases, J lost 3 bases, and 8 bases lay in between. In DNA form, the CDR3 reads TGTGCCAGCAGTTACGTCGACGACTACGAGCAGTACTTC. The encoded protein is CASSYVDDYEQYF.

This clonotype was detected once. The chain has TRBV20-1 and TRBJ2-5; 10 nucleotides align to TRBD1. Trimming at V came to 5 bases and at J to 5 bases, leaving 11 bases not matched to a gene. The CDR3 is 15 residues long. Germline V gives CDR1 DFQATT, CDR2 SNEGSKA (reference sequence). The CDR3 loop reads CSAPSGTGVGETQYF. The CDR3 coding sequence is TGCAGTGCTCCCTCCGGGACAGGGGTTGGGGAGACCCAGTACTTC.

This clonotype occurred many times. The chain has TRBV3-1 and TRBJ2-5; D might be TRBD1 (5 bases). The V end lost 4 bases, the J end lost 2 bases, and 14 bases lay between the germline ends. The germline gives CDR1 LGHDT, CDR2 YNNKEL (reference sequence). This CDR3 has 15 amino acids. The chain's CDR3 is CASSLPRRQQETQYF. Here the CDR3 DNA reads TGTGCCAGCAGCCTCCCTAGGAGACAGCAAGAGACCCAGTACTTC.

The chain recombines TRBV6-5 with TRBJ1-1; no definite D call. The germline CDR1 and CDR2 sequences are MNHEY and SVGAGI. The CDR3 extends over 16 amino acids. The ends were cut back, 2 bases at V and 2 bases at J, with 15 bases in the middle. CDR3 loop: CASSYKKGLVNTEAFF. Written as DNA, the CDR3 is TGTGCCAGCAGTTACAAGAAAGGTTTGGTAAACACTGAAGCTTTCTTT.

This sequence joins TRBV5-1 and TRBJ2-5; TRBD1 matches at 9 bases. The germline V gene encodes CDR1 SGHRS and CDR2 YFSETQ. The CDR3 loop spans 16 amino acids. The V gene end was trimmed by 0 bases and the J gene end by 2 bases; junction bases not matched to a gene: 5. The CDR3 nucleotides are TGCGCCAGCAGCTTGGTTGATGGGACAGGGCAAGAGACCCAGTACTTC. Amino acids: CASSLVDGTGQETQYF.

This clonotype came up a few times. A much larger clone lies a single base off, so this may be a read error. J is TRBJ2-7 and V is TRBV5-1, with D tentatively TRBD2 (7 bases). CDR1 is SGHRS and CDR2 is YFSETQ in the germline V gene. CDR3 length equals 17 residues. V gave up 8 bases and J gave up 5 bases, with 29 bases separating them. Here the CDR3 DNA reads TGCGCCAGGAGGGGCTTGTGCCGGGACTACTCAGGGGACGAGCAGTACTTC. Protein product: CARRGLCRDYSGDEQYF.

This sequence joins TRBV6-2 or TRBV6-3 and TRBJ1-6; TRBD1 is a possible D gene (6 bases). V lost 2 bases and J 8 bases, leaving 10 bases between the germline ends. CDR1 and CDR2 (germline): MNHEY, SVGEGT. The CDR3 contains 14 residues. The CDR3 sequence is CASSYGSGDSPLHF. In DNA form, the CDR3 reads TGTGCCAGCAGTTACGGGTCAGGGGATTCACCCCTCCACTTT.

This clonotype appeared many times. The J gene is TRBJ1-2, the V gene TRBV19; possible D gene TRBD1, 5 bases. There are 15 residues in the CDR3. V shed 5 bases and J shed 2 bases, with 15 bases lying between them. Germline loops: CDR1 LNHDA, CDR2 SQIVND (reference sequence). CDR3 loop: CASSAGTRGNYGYTF. CDR3 sequence (DNA): TGTGCCAGTAGTGCCGGGACCCGGGGCAACTATGGCTACACCTTC.

The gene calls are TRBV20-1 and TRBJ1-5; possibly TRBD1 for D (6 bases). There are 15 residues in the CDR3. Germline V gene sequence: CDR1 DFQATT, CDR2 SNEGSKA (reference sequence). The CDR3 here is CRALERRQEPQPQHF. CDR3 in DNA: TGCAGGGCCCTTGAGAGAAGACAGGAGCCTCAGCCCCAGCATTTT.

This clonotype has a count of ten or more. The V gene is TRBV6-2 or TRBV6-3, the J gene TRBJ2-1; TRBD2 matches at 9 bases. V lost 7 bases to trimming and J lost 3 bases; unmatched junction nucleotides: 10. The germline V gene has CDR1 MNHEY and CDR2 SVGEGT. The CDR3 length is 16 residues. The CDR3: CASTRAGGPVYNEQFF. Written as DNA, the CDR3 is TGTGCCAGCACCCGAGCGGGGGGCCCTGTCTACAATGAGCAGTTCTTC.

J is TRBJ2-1 and V is TRBV6-5; the match to TRBD2 covers 11 bases. CDR1 is MNHEY and CDR2 is SVGAGI in the germline V gene. CDR3 length equals 19 residues. Losses at the gene ends were 2 bases for V and 6 bases for J; bases not matched to a gene: 15. CDR3 protein: CASSYASGGPDSRSNEQFF. The CDR3 DNA is TGTGCCAGCAGTTACGCTAGCGGGGGGCCCGACTCCCGATCCAATGAGCAGTTCTTC.